The clone carrying this T cell receptor beta chain was detected a few times. Its antigen is currently unknown. The entry originates in a study of T cells after yellow fever vaccination. Study at large: Any fraction with a low cell number was prepared using SMART-Seq v4 Ultra Low Input.

UMIs and a universal primer site were added when TCR cDNA was made by 5'RACE template switching. TCRdb used MiXCR to reprocess the 5' RACE reads, holding one entry per CDR3 protein. In the table there are some 320,000 distinct CDR3 sequences, over 8.5% of which are singletons. V shed 5 bases and J 0 bases; nucleotides not matched to a gene: 6. Germline V gene data show CDR1 as MDHEN and CDR2 as SYDVKM. This CDR3 spans 15 amino acids. Study results and limitations: CD4 and CD8 compartments shared a small share of clonotypes, likely from convergent recombination. Boosting was followed by the reappearance of most primary-vaccination clones (about 96% CD4, about 88% CD8).

This TCR was sampled from a man aged 18 to 30 who received the YFV17D yellow fever vaccine. The chain is built from TRBV28 and TRBJ1-1; 7 positions match TRBD1. The starting material was CD4+ T cells sorted from PBMCs, obtained 45 days after the yellow fever booster vaccination. The CDR3 coding sequence is TGTGCCAGCAGTCCCCAGGGGGATATGAACACTGAAGCTTTCTTT. The encoded protein is CASSPQGDMNTEAFF.